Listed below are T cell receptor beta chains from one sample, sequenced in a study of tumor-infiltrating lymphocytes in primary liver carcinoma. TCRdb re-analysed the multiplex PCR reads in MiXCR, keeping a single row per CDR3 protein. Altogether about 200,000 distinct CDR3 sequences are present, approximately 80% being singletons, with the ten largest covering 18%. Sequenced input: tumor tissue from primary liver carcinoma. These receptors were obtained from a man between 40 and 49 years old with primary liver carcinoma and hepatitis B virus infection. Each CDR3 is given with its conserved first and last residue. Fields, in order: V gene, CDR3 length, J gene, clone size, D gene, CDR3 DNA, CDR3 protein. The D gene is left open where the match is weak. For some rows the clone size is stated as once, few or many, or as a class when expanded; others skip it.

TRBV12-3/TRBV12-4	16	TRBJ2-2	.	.	TGTGACAGCGGTCCCCGGCGGCGGACGAACACCGGGGAGCTGTTTTTT	CDSGPRRRTNTGELFF
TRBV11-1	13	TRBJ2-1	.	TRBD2	TGTGTCAGCAGCGAGGGAGGGCCGAAAGAGCAGTTCTTC	CVSSEGGPKEQFF
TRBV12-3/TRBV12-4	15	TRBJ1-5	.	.	TGTACCAGCACGCGGGACACCGCAATAAATCATCCCCAGCATTTT	CTSTRDTAINHPQHF
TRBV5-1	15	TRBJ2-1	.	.	TGCGCCAGCATCTTGGTTGGAGAGTCCTACAATGAACAGTTCTTC	CASILVGESYNEQFF
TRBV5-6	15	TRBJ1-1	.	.	TGTGCTAGCAGCTTGGAGAAGGTTATGAGCACTGAAGCTTTATTT	CASSLEKVMSTEALF
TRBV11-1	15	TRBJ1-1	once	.	TGTGCCAGCAGCTTAGCAGAGGCTAGGAATACTGAAGCTTTCTTT	CASSLAEARNTEAFF
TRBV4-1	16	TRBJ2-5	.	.	TGCGCTAGCAGCCAAGGAAACAGGAGGTTGATAGAGACCCAGTACTTC	CASSQGNRRLIETQYF
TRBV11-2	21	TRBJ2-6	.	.	TGTGCCAGCAGGATGGGGGGAGACAAGGGCATTTCCCATTCTGGGGCCAACGTCCTGACTTTC	CASRMGGDKGISHSGANVLTF
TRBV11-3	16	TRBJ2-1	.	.	TGTGCCAACAGCTTAGCTACTGGGCTAGACTACAATGACCAGTTCTTC	CANSLATGLDYNDQFF
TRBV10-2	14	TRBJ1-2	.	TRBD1	TGCGTCAGCAGTGGACAGGGGCTGATGAGTGCCTACACCTTC	CVSSGQGLMSAYTF
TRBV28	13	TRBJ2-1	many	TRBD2	TGTGCCGCTAGCGGGAGGTCCTACAATGAGCAGTTCTTC	CAASGRSYNEQFF
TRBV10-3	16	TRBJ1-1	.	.	TGTGCCATCAGGGGGAGGTCGCAGGGGTTGAAAACTGAAGCTTTCTTT	CAIRGRSQGLKTEAFF
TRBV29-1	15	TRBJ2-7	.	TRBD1	TGCAGCGTCTTGATTGGGACAGAGCCCCCCTACGAACAGTACTTC	CSVLIGTEPPYEQYF
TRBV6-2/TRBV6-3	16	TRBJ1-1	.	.	TGTACCAACACTATAATCTGGACGAGGGTAGTCACTGAAGCTTTCTTT	CTNTIIWTRVVTEAFF
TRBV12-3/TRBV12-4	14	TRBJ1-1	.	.	TGTGCCAGCAATAGACGTCGGGGGCCGGCTGTAGCTTTCTTT	CASNRRRGPAVAFF
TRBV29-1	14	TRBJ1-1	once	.	TGCAGCGTCGTGGGGACCTCGAGAATGACTGAAGATTTCTTT	CSVVGTSRMTEDFF
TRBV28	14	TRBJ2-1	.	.	TGTGCTAGCAGTTTGGGGAGGCCCGACAATGAGCAGTCCTTC	CASSLGRPDNEQSF